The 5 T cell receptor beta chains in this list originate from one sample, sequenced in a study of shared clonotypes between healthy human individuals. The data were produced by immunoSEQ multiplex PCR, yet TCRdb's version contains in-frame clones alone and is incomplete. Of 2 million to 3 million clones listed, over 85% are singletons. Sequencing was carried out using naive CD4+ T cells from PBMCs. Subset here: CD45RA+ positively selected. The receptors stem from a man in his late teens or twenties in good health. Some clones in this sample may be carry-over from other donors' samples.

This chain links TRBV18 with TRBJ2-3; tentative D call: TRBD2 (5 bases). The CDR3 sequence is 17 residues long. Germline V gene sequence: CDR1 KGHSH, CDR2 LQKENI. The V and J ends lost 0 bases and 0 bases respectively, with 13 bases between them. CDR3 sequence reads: CASSPPGRRTSTDTQYF. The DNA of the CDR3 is TGTGCCAGCTCACCACCAGGCCGGAGGACTAGCACAGATACGCAGTATTTT.

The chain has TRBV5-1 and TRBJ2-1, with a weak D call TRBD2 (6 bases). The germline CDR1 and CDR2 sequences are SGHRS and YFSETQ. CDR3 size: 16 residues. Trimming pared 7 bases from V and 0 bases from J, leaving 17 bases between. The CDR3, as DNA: TGCGCCAGCGGAAAAGTAGCGGAGAGCTCCTACAATGAGCAGTTCTTC. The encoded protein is CASGKVAESSYNEQFF.

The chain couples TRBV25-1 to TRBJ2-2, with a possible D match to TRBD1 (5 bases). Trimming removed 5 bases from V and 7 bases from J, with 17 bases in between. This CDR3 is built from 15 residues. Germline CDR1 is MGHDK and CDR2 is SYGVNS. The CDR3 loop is CASSSQGAGFGELFF. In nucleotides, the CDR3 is TGTGCCAGCAGTTCCCAAGGGGCCGGGTTCGGGGAGCTGTTTTTT.

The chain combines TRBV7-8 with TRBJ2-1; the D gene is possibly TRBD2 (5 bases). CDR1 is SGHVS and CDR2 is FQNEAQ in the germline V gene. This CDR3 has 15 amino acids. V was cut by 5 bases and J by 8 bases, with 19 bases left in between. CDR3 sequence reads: CASSGFRGIIYEQFF. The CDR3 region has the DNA TGTGCCAGCAGCGGATTTCGGGGTATAATATATGAGCAGTTCTTC.

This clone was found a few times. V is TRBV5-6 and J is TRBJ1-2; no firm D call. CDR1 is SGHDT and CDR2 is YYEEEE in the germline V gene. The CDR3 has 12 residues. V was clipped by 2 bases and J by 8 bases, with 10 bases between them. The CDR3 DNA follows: TGTGCCAGCAGCTTCCAGGATTTGGGCTACACCTTC. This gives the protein CASSFQDLGYTF.